These 25 T cell receptor beta chains originate from one sample sequenced in a study of T cell responses to AZD1222 COVID-19 vaccine. Clones were sequenced by immunoSEQ multiplex PCR, and TCRdb holds only the in-frame ones, with some missing. The sample records around 210,000 clones, about 94% being singletons. Source: peripheral blood, taken 28 days after the second dose of the MenACWY control vaccine. These receptors came from an adult who received the MenACWY meningococcal vaccine as a control.

The rearrangement uses TRBV5-1 and TRBJ2-3, with TRBD1 matching over 7 bases. CDR1 is SGHRS, CDR2 YFSETQ, per germline. Trimming removed 0 bases from V and 4 bases from J; junction bases left unmatched: 2. The CDR3 spans 14 residues. This CDR3 is CASSLGQGSDTQYF. CDR3 in DNA: TGCGCCAGCAGCTTGGGACAGGGTTCAGATACGCAGTATTTT.

The chain joins TRBV10-3 to TRBJ1-1; tentative D call: TRBD1 (6 bases). V was shortened by 10 bases and J by 0 bases, with 18 bases between the two germline ends. CDR1 is ENHRY and CDR2 is SYGVKD in the germline V gene. The CDR3 runs to 15 residues. The CDR3 loop reads CASRKPTGMNTEAFF. CDR3 DNA sequence: TGTGCCAGCCGGAAACCGACAGGTATGAACACTGAAGCTTTCTTT.

The CDR3 here is CASSAGLAGVSEQFF. The CDR3 bases are TGTGCCAGCAGTGCCGGACTAGCGGGAGTTAGTGAGCAGTTCTTC. The V gene is TRBV6-6, the J gene TRBJ2-1, with TRBD2 matching 13 bases. The CDR3 has 15 amino acids. Germline V gene lookup returns CDR1 MNHNY and CDR2 SVGAGI (reference sequence). V was pared by 5 bases and J by 9 bases, with 7 bases of the junction left unmatched.

J is TRBJ1-2 and V is TRBV28; TRBD1 matches at 7 bases. The J segment lost 5 bases and the V segment lost 6 bases, leaving 9 bases of the junction unmatched. CDR3 size: 14 residues. Germline V lookup: CDR1 MDHEN, CDR2 SYDVKM. The DNA for the CDR3 is TGTGCCAGCAGCTCGACAGGGTTTGGTTATGGCTACACCTTC. Its protein is CASSSTGFGYGYTF.

The V and J genes are TRBV6-5 and TRBJ1-2, with D unresolved. CDR3 length: 13 amino acids. The germline gives CDR1 MNHEY, CDR2 SVGAGI. V was trimmed by 6 bases and J by 2 bases, leaving 10 bases between them. CDR3 protein: CASSRGGNYGYTF. CDR3 DNA: TGTGCCAGCAGCAGAGGAGGGAACTATGGCTACACCTTC.

J is TRBJ2-7 and V is TRBV29-1; tentatively, D is TRBD2 (6 bases). Trimming removed 6 bases at V and 4 bases at J, with 16 bases between. Germline V CDR1 and CDR2: SQVTM, ANQGSEA. The CDR3 consists of 13 residues. CDR3 in DNA: TGCAGCGTGTCCCAGGGCGGGGTATACGAGCAGTACTTC. Protein product: CSVSQGGVYEQYF.

The V gene is TRBV30, the J gene TRBJ1-4; D call uncertain. Germline CDR1 is GTSNPN and CDR2 is SVGIG (reference sequence). The CDR3 totals 12 residues. Trimming left V 8 bases short and J 4 bases short, with 11 bases between. CDR3 amino acids: CAHGQDNEKLFF. CDR3 sequence (DNA): TGTGCCCACGGGCAAGATAATGAAAAACTGTTTTTT.

The chain links TRBV21-1 to TRBJ1-3; no check of the table's D call, TRBD1, against the DNA was made. TRBV21-1 is recorded as a pseudogene. The CDR3 extends over 16 amino acids. Written as DNA, the CDR3 is TGTGCCAGCAGCAACACGGAACAGGGGTCTGGAAACACCATATATTTT. This codes for CASSNTEQGSGNTIYF.

This clone came up once. The chain joins TRBV9 to TRBJ1-6; 9 bases line up with TRBD1. This CDR3 contains 14 residues. Germline V lookup: CDR1 SGDLS, CDR2 YYNGEE. J lost 10 bases, V lost 4 bases, and 6 bases had no gene match. CDR3 sequence: CASSTTGGGSPLHF. Here the CDR3 DNA reads TGTGCCAGCAGCACGACAGGGGGGGGATCACCCCTCCACTTT.

The V and J genes are TRBV12-3 or TRBV12-4 and TRBJ1-2; possibly TRBD1 for D (6 bases). This CDR3 contains 13 residues. Trimming stripped 10 bases from V and 3 bases from J, with 15 bases between. In DNA, the CDR3 is TGTGCCAACAGCACCGGGACATACTATGGCTACACCTTC. It translates to CANSTGTYYGYTF.

The gene calls are TRBV29-1 and TRBJ1-1, with a weak D call TRBD1 (6 bases). Between the trimmed V and J ends, which lost 7 bases and 10 bases, there was a span of 22 bases. Germline CDR1 reads SQVTM; CDR2 reads ANQGSEA. The CDR3 totals 13 residues. The CDR3 here is CSAGGQSTQGAFF. The CDR3 nucleotides are TGCAGCGCCGGAGGACAGTCGACTCAAGGAGCTTTCTTT. The whole variable domain, filled in from reference TRBV29-1 and TRBJ1-1, reads SAVISQKPSRDICQRGTSLTIQCQVDSQVTMMFWYRQQPGQSLTLIATANQGSEATYESGFVIDKFPISRPNLTFSTLTVSNMSPEDSSIYLCSAGGQSTQGAFFGQGTRLTVV.

This sequence joins TRBV30 and TRBJ2-6; 11 bases are shared with TRBD1. The CDR3 spans 17 residues. Trimming removed 2 bases from V and 4 bases from J; junction bases left unmatched: 7. The V gene's germline CDR1 is GTSNPN and CDR2 SVGIG (reference sequence). CDR3 amino acids: CAWSPGQGGLGANVLTF. Here the CDR3 DNA reads TGTGCCTGGAGTCCGGGACAGGGGGGATTGGGGGCCAACGTCCTGACTTTC.

For this clone: Other DNA variants within this sample encode the same CDR3. This chain connects TRBV6-5 to TRBJ2-7; TRBD2 is a possible D gene (6 bases). Trimming pared 0 bases from V and 0 bases from J, leaving 9 bases between. This CDR3 region has 15 residues. Germline CDR1 and CDR2: MNHEY and SVGAGI. The CDR3 region is CASSYSGTGSYEQYF. The DNA of the CDR3 is TGTGCCAGCAGTTACTCGGGGACTGGCTCCTACGAGCAGTACTTC.

This chain's CDR3 is CASSQAGTYYGYTF. CDR3 bases: TGTGCCAGCAGCCAAGCCGGAACTTACTATGGCTACACCTTC. V gene TRBV3-1 (or the pseudogene TRBV3-2) combines with J gene TRBJ1-2; unclear D gene. Germline V lookup: CDR1 LGHDT, CDR2 YNNKEL (reference sequence). Deletions cut 1 base from V and 3 bases from J, with 9 bases between. The length of the CDR3 is 14 residues.

In the case of this clone: The junction shows a germline mismatch at one end, possibly a read error. J is TRBJ2-3 and V is TRBV28, with D perhaps matching TRBD1 or TRBD2 (6 bases each). The germline V gene encodes CDR1 MDHEN and CDR2 SYDVKM. This CDR3 is 15 amino acids long. This CDR3 is CASSLGGPPTHTQYF. CDR3 nucleotide sequence: TGTGCCAGCAGTTTAGGGGGGCCCCCCACACATACGCAGTATTTT.

This sequence joins TRBV24-1 and TRBJ1-1, with no clear D. V dropped 6 bases and J dropped 3 bases, with 25 bases sitting between them. CDR3 length equals 18 residues. CDR1 KGHDR and CDR2 SFDVKD come from the germline V gene. This chain's CDR3 is CATSPAGLTSLTDTEAFF. The DNA for the CDR3 is TGTGCCACCAGTCCTGCCGGGCTCACTAGCTTAACAGACACTGAAGCTTTCTTT.

This clone was seen more than once but under ten times. V gene TRBV4-3 combines with J gene TRBJ1-4, with D possibly matching TRBD1 (5 bases). From germline, CDR1 is LGHNA and CDR2 YSLEER. Between the trimmed V and J ends, which lost 3 bases and 8 bases, there was a span of 19 bases. This CDR3 has 16 amino acids. The CDR3 is CASSQRRQGTGEKLFF. CDR3 nucleotide sequence: TGCGCCAGCAGCCAGCGGCGCCAAGGGACTGGGGAAAAACTGTTTTTT.

CDR3 DNA: TGTGCCAGCAGCTTAGCGCAACATTATAGCAATCAGCCCCAGCATTTT. This sequence encodes CASSLAQHYSNQPQHF. The J gene is TRBJ1-5, the V gene TRBV7-9; no firm D call. Germline V lookup: CDR1 SEHNR, CDR2 FQNEAQ (reference sequence). The ends were cut back, 0 bases at V and 0 bases at J, with 9 bases in the middle. The CDR3 is 16 amino acids.

J is TRBJ1-6 and V is TRBV6-4; D gene ambiguous. The CDR3 is made up of 14 amino acids. V was pared by 1 base and J by 8 bases, with 9 bases between. In germline, CDR1 is MRHNA, CDR2 SNTAGT. In nucleotides, the CDR3 is TGTGCCAGCAGTGACTTGGACGGCTATTCACCCCTCCACTTT. Residues: CASSDLDGYSPLHF.

This clone has just one count. This chain links TRBV30 with TRBJ1-3; D is unresolved. The CDR3 length is 19 residues. V was shortened by 0 bases and J by 0 bases, with 21 bases between the two germline ends. Germline CDR1 is GTSNPN and CDR2 is SVGIG (reference sequence). The CDR3 is CAWSVRGRLVLGSGNTIYF. The CDR3 DNA follows: TGTGCCTGGAGTGTACGGGGTCGGTTAGTCCTGGGCTCTGGAAACACCATATATTTT.

The chain employs TRBV28 and TRBJ1-1, with 7 bases that match TRBD1. This CDR3 is built from 14 residues. Germline lookup yields CDR1 MDHEN and CDR2 SYDVKM. J gave up 4 bases and V 7 bases, and 9 bases lay outside the gene matches. The CDR3 loop is CASTQTGLGTEAFF. The DNA for the CDR3 is TGTGCCAGCACCCAGACAGGGTTGGGCACTGAAGCTTTCTTT.

This rearrangement joins TRBV27 to TRBJ1-4; tentatively, D is TRBD1 (6 bases). Trimming stripped 3 bases from V and 6 bases from J, with 11 bases between. CDR1 MNHEY and CDR2 SMNVEV come from the germline V gene (reference sequence). The CDR3 totals 14 residues. The CDR3 DNA is TGTGCCAGCAGTTTTTCAACAGGGCATGAAAAACTGTTTTTT. Its protein is CASSFSTGHEKLFF.

Comment on this clone: The sample carries other DNA sequences with the same CDR3. This chain uses TRBV6-5 with TRBJ2-7, with D tentatively TRBD1 or TRBD2 (6 bases each). The V end was cut by 2 bases, the J end by 0 bases, with 8 bases between. The CDR3 consists of 14 residues. Germline CDR1 MNHEY, CDR2 SVGAGI. The CDR3 is CASSYRGVSYEQYF. The CDR3 DNA is TGTGCCAGCAGTTACAGGGGGGTCTCCTACGAGCAGTACTTC.

The rearrangement links TRBV19 to TRBJ1-3, with a tentative D call TRBD1 (6 bases). The ends were cut back, 3 bases at V and 7 bases at J, with 16 bases in the middle. Germline V gene lookup returns CDR1 LNHDA and CDR2 SQIVND (reference sequence). This CDR3 spans 15 amino acids. CDR3 sequence: CASSMLWGQGNTIYF. The CDR3 DNA is TGTGCCAGTAGTATGCTGTGGGGGCAAGGTAACACCATATATTTT.

This clone occurred a few times. The chain joins TRBV9 to TRBJ1-3; TRBD1 matches at 8 bases. J was trimmed by 2 bases and V by 3 bases; bases with no gene match: 4. CDR1 is SGDLS, CDR2 YYNGEE, per germline. The CDR3 consists of 15 residues. Here the CDR3 reads CASSGPQGAGNTIYF. As DNA, the CDR3 is TGTGCCAGCAGCGGACCACAGGGGGCTGGAAACACCATATATTTT. Full variable domain (missing parts from reference TRBV9 and TRBJ1-3): DSGVTQTPKHLITATGQRVTLRCSPRSGDLSVYWYQQSLDQGLQFLIQYYNGEERAKGNILERFSAQQFPDLHSELNLSSLELGDSALYFCASSGPQGAGNTIYFGEGSWLTVV.